This is a list of T cell receptor beta chains from one sample in a study of shared clonotypes between healthy human individuals. Clones were read by immunoSEQ multiplex PCR, and TCRdb kept only the in-frame ones, dropping some. The table records 2 million to 2.5 million clones, approximately 96% of them present only once. Input material: naive CD4+ T cells sorted from blood. These TCRs come from a man aged 18 to 29 in good health. CDR3s include the opening cysteine and the closing phenylalanine or tryptophan. The D gene is left open where the match is weak. Clone size is given for some rows only: seen once, a few or many times, or a class if the clone is expanded.

NA	TRBV5-4	14	NA	TRBJ1-4	TGTGCCAGCAGCTTGGGGCAGGGTGCCGAAAAACTGTTTTTT	CASSLGQGAEKLFF
NA	TRBV7-9	14	NA	TRBJ2-7	TGTGCCAGCAGCTATGAACAACTTACCCACGAGCAGTACTTC	CASSYEQLTHEQYF
TRBD2	TRBV4-1	16	NA	TRBJ2-7	TGCGCCAGCAGCCAAGTGGCGGGAGGGCCATCTCACGAGCAGTACTTC	CASSQVAGGPSHEQYF
TRBD1	TRBV6-5	14	NA	TRBJ1-4	TGTGCCAGCAGCTGGACAGGGGGCAGTGAAAAACTGTTTTTT	CASSWTGGSEKLFF
TRBD1	TRBV5-4	16	NA	TRBJ1-2	TGTGCCAGCAGCGTGGGAGGGACAGGGGGGATCTATGGCTACACCTTC	CASSVGGTGGIYGYTF
NA	TRBV19	13	NA	TRBJ1-2	TGTGCCAGTAGTAAAGGAGAGGGGAAAGGCTACACCTTC	CASSKGEGKGYTF
NA	TRBV7-9	17	NA	TRBJ1-4	TGTGCCAGCAGCTTAGGGAAGTTGACCGCGGTTAATGAAAAACTGTTTTTT	CASSLGKLTAVNEKLFF
NA	TRBV29-1	13	NA	TRBJ1-1	TGCAGCGCTAAACCCCGGATGAGCGCTGAAGCTTTCTTT	CSAKPRMSAEAFF
TRBD1	TRBV30	16	NA	TRBJ1-6	TGTGCCTGGAGTGTCGGCGGGACAGGGGATAATTCACCCCTCCACTTT	CAWSVGGTGDNSPLHF
NA	TRBV6-5	14	NA	TRBJ1-1	TGTGCCAGCAGTTATCGGACCGACGGAATCAAAGCTTTCTTT	CASSYRTDGIKAFF
NA	TRBV28	15	NA	TRBJ1-4	TGTGCCAGCAGTTTAGCTGGTTCATCGAATGAAAAACTGTTTTTT	CASSLAGSSNEKLFF
NA	TRBV21-1	16	once	TRBJ2-7	TGTGCCAGCAGCCCGGGGAGGGGGGCCCCAACCTACGAGCAGTACTTC	CASSPGRGAPTYEQYF
NA	TRBV25-1	13	NA	TRBJ2-1	TGTGCCAGCAGTGAAGGGGCTCGTAATGAGCAGTTCTTC	CASSEGARNEQFF
NA	TRBV18	14	NA	TRBJ2-7	TGTGCCACCAAGACTGGCCAGGGGACCCCCGAGCAGTACTTC	CATKTGQGTPEQYF
NA	TRBV10-2	13	NA	TRBJ1-5	TGCGCCAGCAGTGAGGCAAGTCATCAGCCCCAGCATTTT	CASSEASHQPQHF
TRBD2	TRBV19	14	NA	TRBJ2-1	TGTGCCAGTAGTCTAGCGGGACTCCCCAATGAGCAGTTCTTC	CASSLAGLPNEQFF
TRBD2	TRBV11-2	16	NA	TRBJ2-7	TGTGCCAGCAGCCCCACCGGGACTAGGGGCCCCTACGAGCAGTACTTC	CASSPTGTRGPYEQYF